These T cell receptor beta chains were read from a single sample in a study of shared clonotypes between healthy human individuals. Using immunoSEQ multiplex PCR, the repertoire was profiled, and TCRdb retains in-frame clones only, with some absent. The sample has about 2.5 million clones; around 92% are singletons. The sequenced material came from naive CD4+ T cells from PBMCs. All receptors derive from a man aged 18 to 30 in good health. Some clones in this sample may be carry-over from other donors' samples. Each CDR3 is given with its conserved first and last residue. For some rows the clone size is stated as once, few or many, or as a class when expanded; others skip it.

>.|TRBJ1-5|TRBV28
CASSLEAAHQPQHF
>.|TRBJ1-1|TRBV18
CASSPSRTAEAFF
>few|TRBJ1-5|TRBV9
CASSVAPEQPQHF
>.|TRBJ2-1|TRBV4-2
CASSPHGGSGSSYNEQFF
>once|TRBJ2-3|TRBV5-4
CASSSRTSGSSDTQYF
>.|TRBJ1-2|TRBV29-1
CSVAEGVDYGYTF
>.|TRBJ1-2|TRBV6-5
CASSYLSEGGYGYTF
>.|TRBJ1-3|TRBV7-9
CASSYGQAGNTIYF
>.|TRBJ2-7|TRBV28
CASSPPGRDEQYF
>.|TRBJ1-5|TRBV21-1
CASRLCKRVYQPQHF
>.|TRBJ2-7|TRBV6-5
CASTPGLWSSYEQYF
>.|TRBJ2-1|TRBV7-3
CASSANSGTYNEQFF
>.|TRBJ2-3|TRBV5-1
CASSPGDGLSDTQYF
>.|TRBJ2-5|TRBV2
CASSDRTRQTQYF
>.|TRBJ1-3|TRBV2
CASSSTNTIYF
>.|TRBJ2-2|TRBV5-1
CASSLSAGNTGELFF
>.|TRBJ2-5|TRBV5-1
CASSLPGQEETQYF
>.|TRBJ1-2|TRBV18
CASSPTQGAEGYTF
>once|TRBJ2-7|TRBV29-1
CSARQDPSYEQYF
>.|TRBJ2-6|TRBV30
CAWKNSGANVLTF
>.|TRBJ2-5|TRBV5-4
CASSATQYQETQYF
>.|TRBJ2-5|TRBV29-1
CSVPGLAGFGETQYF
>.|TRBJ2-7|TRBV5-1
CASSLGDGPYEQYF
>.|TRBJ1-1|TRBV7-9
CASSVDRGTGTEAFF
>.|TRBJ1-2|TRBV11-2
CASSRDPIYGYTF
>.|TRBJ2-1|TRBV29-1
CSVEGVAGGLLQFF
>.|TRBJ1-2|TRBV2
CASSNSRAGLSYGYTF
>.|TRBJ1-1|TRBV6-6
CASSHGQGYVSEAFF
>.|TRBJ2-3|TRBV5-8
CASSFLGGTDTQYF
>.|TRBJ2-1|TRBV6-5
CASRQLGVYNEQFF
>.|TRBJ2-1|TRBV6-6
CASKRGQGGSDEQFF